This section outlines one TCR beta chain sequence together with its context. Its target is not known. The entry originates in a study of graft-versus-host responses after intestinal transplantation. About the study: Transplants given to recipients were multivisceral, liver-intestinal, or isolated intestinal. Recipients across the board were started on anti-thymocyte globulin induction, then kept on tacrolimus and steroids for two to three years.

TCRdb's table, derived via immunoSEQ multiplex PCR, lists solely in-frame clones and lacks some. This table has approximately 75,000 clones, roughly 90% appearing once. Study observations and caveats: An association linked early post-transplant HvG declines with peak circulating GvH clone levels. Recipient marrow showed GvH clones, some seen first in ileum or blood.

Germline CDR1 and CDR2: SGHVS and FQNEAQ. The CDR3 has 15 residues. V shed 4 bases, J shed 2 bases, and the junction held 3 bases outside the gene matches. This sequence originates from a human donor who was the organ donor for an intestinal transplant. Sequenced here: unstimulated CD8+ T cells sorted from spleen or lymph node cells, sampled before transplant. The rearrangement links TRBV7-8 to TRBJ2-1, with 9 bases matching TRBD2. CDR3 amino acids: CASSSSGETYNEQFF. For the CDR3, the DNA is TGTGCCAGCAGCTCTAGCGGGGAGACCTACAATGAGCAGTTCTTC.